This TCR beta chain derives from a study of T cell changes during pregnancy in multiple sclerosis (dated by TCRdb to the late 2010s). Concerning the study at large: The study looked at changes in the T cell repertoire across pregnancy in women with multiple sclerosis.

As concerns this clone: No antigen is known for it. No clone much larger than this one lies a single base away; base qualities are absent.

Trimming removed 0 bases from V and 6 bases from J; the gene matches leave 4 bases unexplained. The germline V gene supplies CDR1 SGHRS and CDR2 YFSETQ. Spanning cysteine to phenylalanine, the CDR3 consists of 15 amino acids. The CDR3 DNA has 45 bases and is translated from base 1. The library was produced with the immunoSEQ multiplex PCR assay. TCRdb retrieved this table from immuneACCESS and kept in-frame rearrangements only. Not all clones are present; in checked studies, unresolved V genes account for under half, and no reason is known for the remainder. Across this sample there are 60,000 to 75,000 clones, with 90% to 95% seen only once. The ten largest make up approximately 1.5% of the sample.

This clonotype was sampled from a female donor with multiple sclerosis, enrolled in a pregnancy study. The V and J genes are TRBV5-1 and TRBJ2-2; 8 bases in the junction line up with TRBD2. The sample consisted of peripheral blood, taken after pregnancy. The sequenced DNA: TGCGCCAGCAGCTTGGGTCTAGCGGGCCCCGGGGAGCTGTTTTTT. This yields the protein CASSLGLAGPGELFF.